The text below deals with one T cell receptor (beta chain). Its cognate antigen is unknown. The sample belongs to a study of CD8 T cells in ankylosing spondylitis. Overall study results and limits: Blood from ankylosing spondylitis patients appeared to carry a characteristic roughly 8-variant TCR beta motif. There was reportedly significant enrichment of clones that were disease-linked in matched ankylosing spondylitis synovial fluid.

TCRdb fed the 5' RACE reads into MiXCR, producing one record per CDR3 protein. Here the sample spans about 540,000 distinct CDR3 sequences, roughly an eighth being singletons. Material for sequencing was blood, either unsorted or a sorted T cell fraction (not recorded which). This sequence was found in a male donor with ankylosing spondylitis.

The CDR3 DNA is TGTGCCAGCAGCTTATCTATCTCACCTTTCAATGAGCAGTTCTTC. It codes for CASSLSISPFNEQFF. The chain uses TRBV7-2 and TRBJ2-1; D is uncertain. Per germline, CDR1 SGHTA and CDR2 FQGNSA. V lost 2 bases and J lost 6, with 14 bases in between. CDR3 length: 15 amino acids.